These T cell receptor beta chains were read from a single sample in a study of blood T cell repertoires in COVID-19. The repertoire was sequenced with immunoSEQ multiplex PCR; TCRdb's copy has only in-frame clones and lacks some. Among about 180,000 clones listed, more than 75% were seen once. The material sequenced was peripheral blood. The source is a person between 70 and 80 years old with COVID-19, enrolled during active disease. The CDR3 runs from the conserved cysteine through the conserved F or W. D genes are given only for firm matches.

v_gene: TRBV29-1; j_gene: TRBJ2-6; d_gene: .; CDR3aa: CSVEDSHPVSGANVLTF; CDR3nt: TGCAGCGTTGAGGACAGCCATCCCGTCTCTGGGGCCAACGTCCTGACTTTC
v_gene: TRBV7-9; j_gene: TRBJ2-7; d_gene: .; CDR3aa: CASSLEWGSSYEQYF; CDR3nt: TGTGCCAGCAGCTTAGAGTGGGGCAGCTCCTACGAGCAGTACTTC
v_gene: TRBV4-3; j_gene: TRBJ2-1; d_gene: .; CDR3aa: CASSQDWRQGRDEQFF; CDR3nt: TGCGCCAGCAGCCAAGATTGGCGGCAGGGTAGGGATGAGCAGTTCTTC
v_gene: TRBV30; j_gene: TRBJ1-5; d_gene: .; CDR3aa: CAWSEFEKGLGNQPQHF; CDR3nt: TGTGCCTGGAGCGAGTTTGAAAAGGGGTTAGGCAATCAGCCCCAGCATTTT
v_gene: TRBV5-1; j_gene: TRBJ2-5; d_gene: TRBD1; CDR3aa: CASKTGQGVVETQYF; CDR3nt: TGCGCCAGCAAAACCGGACAGGGGGTTGTGGAGACCCAGTACTTC
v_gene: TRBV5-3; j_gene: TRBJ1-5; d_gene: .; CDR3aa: CARTGRSEGDQPQHF; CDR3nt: TGTGCCAGAACCGGGAGGTCGGAGGGAGATCAGCCCCAGCATTTT
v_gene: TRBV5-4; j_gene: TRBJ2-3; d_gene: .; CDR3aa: CASSTTGYADTQYF; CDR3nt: TGTGCCAGCAGCACGACTGGCTACGCAGATACGCAGTATTTT
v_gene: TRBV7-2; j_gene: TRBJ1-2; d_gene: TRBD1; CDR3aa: CASSSGTGLNYGYTF; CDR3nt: TGTGCCAGCAGCTCCGGGACAGGGCTGAACTATGGCTACACCTTC
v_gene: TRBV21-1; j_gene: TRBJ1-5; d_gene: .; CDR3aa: CASSKSPTGGLSNQPQHF; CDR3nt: TGTGCCAGCAGCAAAAGCCCGACAGGGGGCTTGAGCAATCAGCCCCAGCATTTT
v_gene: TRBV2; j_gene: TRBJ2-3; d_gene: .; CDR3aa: CASTLGGRTDTQYF; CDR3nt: TGTGCCAGCACCTTAGGAGGGCGCACAGATACGCAGTATTTT
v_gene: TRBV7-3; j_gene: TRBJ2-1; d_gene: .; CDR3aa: CASSLGGAVSYNEQFF; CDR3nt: TGTGCCAGCAGCTTAGGTGGAGCGGTCTCCTACAATGAGCAGTTCTTC
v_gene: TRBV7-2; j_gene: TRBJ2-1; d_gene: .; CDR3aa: CASSLGPTNNEQFF; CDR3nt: TGTGCCAGCAGCTTAGGCCCTACCAACAATGAGCAGTTCTTC
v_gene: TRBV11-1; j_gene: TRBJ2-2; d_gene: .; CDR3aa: CASSLKTAGELFF; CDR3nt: TGTGCCAGCAGCTTAAAAACAGCCGGGGAGCTGTTTTTT
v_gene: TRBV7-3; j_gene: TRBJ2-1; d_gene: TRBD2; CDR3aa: CASSLRGTSEEYNEQFF; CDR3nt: TGTGCCAGCAGCTTACGTGGGACTAGCGAAGAATACAATGAGCAGTTCTTC
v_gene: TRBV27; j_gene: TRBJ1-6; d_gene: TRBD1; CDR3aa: CASSLSDRGAGSPLHF; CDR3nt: TGTGCCAGCAGTTTATCGGACAGGGGGGCAGGATCACCCCTCCACTTT
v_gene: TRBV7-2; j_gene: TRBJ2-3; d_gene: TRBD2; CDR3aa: CASSDFVTSGSDTQYF; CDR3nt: TGTGCCAGCAGCGATTTTGTTACTAGCGGGTCTGATACGCAGTATTTT
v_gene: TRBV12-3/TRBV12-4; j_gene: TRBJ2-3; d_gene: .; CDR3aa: CASSLDRADTQYF; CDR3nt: TGTGCCAGCAGTTTAGATCGGGCAGATACGCAGTATTTT
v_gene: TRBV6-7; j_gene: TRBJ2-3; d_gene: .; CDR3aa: CASIVVASTDTQYF; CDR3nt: TGTGCCAGCATCGTGGTAGCGAGCACAGATACGCAGTATTTT
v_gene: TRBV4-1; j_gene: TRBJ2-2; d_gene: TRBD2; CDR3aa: CASSQGPHTSAGELFF; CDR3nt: TGCGCCAGCAGCCAAGGGCCCCACACTAGCGCCGGGGAGCTGTTTTTT
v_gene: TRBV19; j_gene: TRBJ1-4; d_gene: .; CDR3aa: CATAQGPMGEKLFF; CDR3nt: TGTGCCACCGCCCAGGGGCCAATGGGGGAAAAACTGTTTTTT
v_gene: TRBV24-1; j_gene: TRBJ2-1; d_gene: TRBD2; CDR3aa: CATSDPAGGPNEQFF; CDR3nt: TGTGCCACCAGTGATCCAGCGGGAGGGCCTAATGAGCAGTTCTTC
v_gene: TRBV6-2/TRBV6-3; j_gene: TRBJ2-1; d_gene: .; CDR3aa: CASSVRGDNEQFF; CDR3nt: TGTGCCAGCAGTGTGAGAGGAGACAATGAGCAGTTCTTC
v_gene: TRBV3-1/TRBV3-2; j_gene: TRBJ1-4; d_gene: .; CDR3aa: CASSQDWRATNEKLFF; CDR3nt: TGTGCCAGCAGCCAAGATTGGCGGGCAACTAATGAAAAACTGTTTTTT
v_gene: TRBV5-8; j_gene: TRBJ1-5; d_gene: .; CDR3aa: CASSFLNTPRGTQHF; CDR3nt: TGTGCCAGCAGCTTTTTAAACACCCCAAGGGGAACCCAGCATTTT